This T cell receptor (beta chain) comes out of a study of human T cells and chemical hapten exposure. Overall study context: After 6 days, upper back 0.01% DPC patch tests were scored.

Germline trimming cut 4 bases from V and 6 bases from J; bases unmatched to any gene: 18. This CDR3 region has 18 residues. Germline CDR1 SQVTM, CDR2 ANQGSEA. TCRdb re-called the RACE reads with MiXCR, one entry per CDR3 protein. The table records fewer than 350,000 distinct CDR3 sequences, 7.7% of them present only once. Study-level findings and limits: Expanded TCRs formed significantly more large CDR3 similarity clusters than controls.

This clonotype is medium-sized within its sample. Its specificity is unknown. Time point defined: pre-sensitization, week 0. Treatment in this sample: therapeutic diphenylcyclopropenone sensitization with weekly scalp DPC. Each patch test followed a blood draw. The V call is TRBV29-1, the J call TRBJ2-1; 10 bases are shared with TRBD1. The sequence was collected from a man aged 18 to 35 with alopecia areata. Some clones in this sample may be carry-over from other donors' samples. The specimen comprised whole blood, sampled in connection with sensitization to the hapten diphenylcyclopropenone (DPC). CDR3 sequence: CSVGLGTGVGGGSNEQFF. CDR3 DNA: TGCAGCGTTGGGCTCGGGACAGGGGTCGGCGGGGGTAGCAATGAGCAGTTCTTC.